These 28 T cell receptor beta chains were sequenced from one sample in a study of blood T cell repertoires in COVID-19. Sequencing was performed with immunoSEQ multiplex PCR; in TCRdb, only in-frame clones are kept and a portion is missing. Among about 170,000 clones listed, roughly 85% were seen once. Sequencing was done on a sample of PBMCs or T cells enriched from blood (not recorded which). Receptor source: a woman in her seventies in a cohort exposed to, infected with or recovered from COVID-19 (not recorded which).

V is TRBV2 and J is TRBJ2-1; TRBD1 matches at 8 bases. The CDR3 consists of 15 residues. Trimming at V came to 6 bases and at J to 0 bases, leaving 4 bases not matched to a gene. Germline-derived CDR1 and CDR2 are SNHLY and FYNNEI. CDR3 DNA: TGTGCCAGCAGCCCCACAGGGGGCTCCTACAATGAGCAGTTCTTC. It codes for CASSPTGGSYNEQFF.

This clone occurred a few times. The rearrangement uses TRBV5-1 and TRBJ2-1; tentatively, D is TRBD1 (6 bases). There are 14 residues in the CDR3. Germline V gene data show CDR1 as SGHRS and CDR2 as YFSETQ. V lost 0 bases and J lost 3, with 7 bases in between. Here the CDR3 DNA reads TGCGCCAGCAGCTTGGTACAGGGCTACAATGAGCAGTTCTTC. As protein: CASSLVQGYNEQFF.

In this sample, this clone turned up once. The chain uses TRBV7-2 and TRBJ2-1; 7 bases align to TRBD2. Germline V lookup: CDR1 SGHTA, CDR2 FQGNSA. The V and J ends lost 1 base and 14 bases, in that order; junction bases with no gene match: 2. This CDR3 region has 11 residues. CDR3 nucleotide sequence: TGTGCCAGCAGCTTAGGGGAGGGAAAGTTCTTC. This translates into CASSLGEGKFF.

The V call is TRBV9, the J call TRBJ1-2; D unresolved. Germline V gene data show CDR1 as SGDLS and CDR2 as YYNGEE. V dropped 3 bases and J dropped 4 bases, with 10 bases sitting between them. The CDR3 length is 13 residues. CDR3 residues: CASSAGPPYGYTF. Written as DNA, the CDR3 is TGTGCCAGCAGCGCTGGGCCTCCCTATGGCTACACCTTC.

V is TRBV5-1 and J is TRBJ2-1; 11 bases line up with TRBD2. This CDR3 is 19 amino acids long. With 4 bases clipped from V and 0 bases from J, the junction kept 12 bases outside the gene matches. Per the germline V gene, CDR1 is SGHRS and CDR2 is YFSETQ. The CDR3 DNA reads TGCGCCAGCAGCCAAAGGACTAGCGGGTCCATCTACTCCTACAATGAGCAGTTCTTC. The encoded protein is CASSQRTSGSIYSYNEQFF.

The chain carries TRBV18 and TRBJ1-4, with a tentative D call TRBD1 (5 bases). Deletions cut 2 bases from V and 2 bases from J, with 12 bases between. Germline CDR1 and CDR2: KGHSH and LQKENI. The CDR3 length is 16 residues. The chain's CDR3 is CASSPNGRATNEKLFF. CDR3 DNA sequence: TGTGCCAGCTCACCAAATGGCAGGGCTACTAATGAAAAACTGTTTTTT.

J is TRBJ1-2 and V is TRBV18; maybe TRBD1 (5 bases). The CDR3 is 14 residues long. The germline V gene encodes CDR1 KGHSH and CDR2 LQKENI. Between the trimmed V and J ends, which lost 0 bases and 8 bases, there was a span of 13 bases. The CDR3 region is CASSPPSRAVGYTF. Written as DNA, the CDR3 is TGTGCCAGCTCACCACCGTCCAGGGCCGTCGGCTACACCTTC. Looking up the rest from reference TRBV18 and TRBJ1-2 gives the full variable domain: NAGVMQNPRHLVRRRGQEARLRCSPMKGHSHVYWYRQLPEEGLKFMVYLQKENIIDESGMPKERFSAEFPKEGPSILRIQQVVRGDSAAYFCASSPPSRAVGYTFGSGTRLTVV.

The CDR3 DNA sequence: TGCAGCTCCGGACTAGCGGAGGGGGGTGAGCAGTTCTTC. Its translation: CSSGLAEGGEQFF. The rearrangement uses TRBV29-1 and TRBJ2-1; 10 bases are shared with TRBD2. The germline CDR1 and CDR2 sequences are SQVTM and ANQGSEA. With V trimmed by 8 bases and J by 9 bases, 10 bases remained unmatched. CDR3 length: 13 residues.

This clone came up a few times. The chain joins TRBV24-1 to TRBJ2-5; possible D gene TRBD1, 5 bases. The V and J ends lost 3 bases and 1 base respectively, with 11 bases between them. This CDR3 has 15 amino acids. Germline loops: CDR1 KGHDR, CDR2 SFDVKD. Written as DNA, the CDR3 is TGTGCCACCAGTGATGGCGAAGACAGCCAAGAGACCCAGTACTTC. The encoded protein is CATSDGEDSQETQYF.

CDR3 DNA sequence: TGTGCCAGCAGCTTGGGACAGCCCATGAGACGATACGAGCAGTACTTC. It is translated as CASSLGQPMRRYEQYF. The rearrangement joins TRBV7-8 to TRBJ2-7, with TRBD1 identical over 7 bases. Germline V gene lookup returns CDR1 SGHVS and CDR2 FQNEAQ. The junction had 12 bases not matched to a gene; V was cut back by 3 bases and J by 4 bases. This CDR3 contains 16 residues.

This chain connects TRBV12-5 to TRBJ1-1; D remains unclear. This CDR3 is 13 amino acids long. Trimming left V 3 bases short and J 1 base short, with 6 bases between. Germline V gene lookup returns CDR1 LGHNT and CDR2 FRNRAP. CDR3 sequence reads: CASGLSQNTEAFF. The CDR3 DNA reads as TGTGCTAGTGGTTTATCACAGAACACTGAAGCTTTCTTT.

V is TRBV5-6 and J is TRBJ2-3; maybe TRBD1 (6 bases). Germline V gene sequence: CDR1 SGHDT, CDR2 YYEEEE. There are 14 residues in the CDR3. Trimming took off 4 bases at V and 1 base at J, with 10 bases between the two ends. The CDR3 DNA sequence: TGTGCCAGCAGCCCAGGGGTCCGCACAGATACGCAGTATTTT. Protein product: CASSPGVRTDTQYF.

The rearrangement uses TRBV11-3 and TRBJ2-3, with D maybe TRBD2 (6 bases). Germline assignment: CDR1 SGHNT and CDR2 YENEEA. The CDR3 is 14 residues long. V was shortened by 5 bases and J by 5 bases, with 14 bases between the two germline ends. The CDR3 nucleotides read TGTGCCAGCAGCGATCACCACGGGGGAGATACGCAGTATTTT. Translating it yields CASSDHHGGDTQYF.

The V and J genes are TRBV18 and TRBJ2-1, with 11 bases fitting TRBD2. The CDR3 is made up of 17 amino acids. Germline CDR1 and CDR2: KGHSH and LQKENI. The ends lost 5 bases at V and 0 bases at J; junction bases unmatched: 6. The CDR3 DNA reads TGTGCCAGCTCAAGGGGACTAGCGGCGAGCTCCTACAATGAGCAGTTCTTC. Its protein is CASSRGLAASSYNEQFF.

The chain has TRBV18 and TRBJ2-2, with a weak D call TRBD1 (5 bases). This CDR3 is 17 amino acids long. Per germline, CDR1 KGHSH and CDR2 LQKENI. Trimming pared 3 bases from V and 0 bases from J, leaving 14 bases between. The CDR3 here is CASSPGLPGPNTGELFF. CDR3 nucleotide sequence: TGTGCCAGCTCACCGGGGCTACCGGGTCCGAACACCGGGGAGCTGTTTTTT.

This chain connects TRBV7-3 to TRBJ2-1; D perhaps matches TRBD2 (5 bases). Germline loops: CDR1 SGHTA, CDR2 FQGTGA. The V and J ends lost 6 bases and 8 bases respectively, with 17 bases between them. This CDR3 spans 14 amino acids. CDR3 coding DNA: TGTGCCAGCAGTAGGACCCTTTCCGGGGATGAGCAGTTCTTC. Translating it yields CASSRTLSGDEQFF.

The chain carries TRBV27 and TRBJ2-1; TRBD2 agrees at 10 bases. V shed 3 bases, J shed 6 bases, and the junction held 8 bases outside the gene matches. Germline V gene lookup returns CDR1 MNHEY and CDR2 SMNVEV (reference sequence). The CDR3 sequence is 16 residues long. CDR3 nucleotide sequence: TGTGCCAGCAGTTTTCAGGCTAGCGGGAGCCCCAATGAGCAGTTCTTC. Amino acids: CASSFQASGSPNEQFF.

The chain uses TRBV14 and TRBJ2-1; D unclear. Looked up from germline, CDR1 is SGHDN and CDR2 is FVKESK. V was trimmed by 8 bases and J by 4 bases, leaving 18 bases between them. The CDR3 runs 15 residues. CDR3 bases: TGTGCCAGCTCTCGACTCACTCTGAGGTACAATGAGCAGTTCTTC. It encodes CASSRLTLRYNEQFF.

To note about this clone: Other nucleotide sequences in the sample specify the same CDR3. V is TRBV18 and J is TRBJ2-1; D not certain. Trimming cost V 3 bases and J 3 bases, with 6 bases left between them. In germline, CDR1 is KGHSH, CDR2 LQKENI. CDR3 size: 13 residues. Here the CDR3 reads CASSPPSYNEQFF. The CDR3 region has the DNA TGTGCCAGCTCACCTCCCAGCTACAATGAGCAGTTCTTC.

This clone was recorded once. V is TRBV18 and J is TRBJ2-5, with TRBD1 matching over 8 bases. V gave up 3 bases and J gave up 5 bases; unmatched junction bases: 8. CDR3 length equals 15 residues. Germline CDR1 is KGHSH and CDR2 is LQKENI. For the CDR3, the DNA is TGTGCCAGCTCACCCCAGATTGACAGGGGTGAGACCCAGTACTTC. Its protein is CASSPQIDRGETQYF.

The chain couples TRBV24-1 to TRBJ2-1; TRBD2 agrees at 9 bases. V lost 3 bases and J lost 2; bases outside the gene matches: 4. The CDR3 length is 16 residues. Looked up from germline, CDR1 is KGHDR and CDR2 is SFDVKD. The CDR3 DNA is TGTGCCACCAGTGATCGGGTAGCGGGAGCCTACAATGAGCAGTTCTTC. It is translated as CATSDRVAGAYNEQFF.

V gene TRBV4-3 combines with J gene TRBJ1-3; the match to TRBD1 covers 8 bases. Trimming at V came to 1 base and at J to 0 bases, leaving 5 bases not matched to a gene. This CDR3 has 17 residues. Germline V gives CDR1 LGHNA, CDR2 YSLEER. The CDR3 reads CASSQVAGQVSGNTIYF. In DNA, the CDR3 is TGCGCCAGCAGCCAAGTTGCGGGACAGGTCTCTGGAAACACCATATATTTT.

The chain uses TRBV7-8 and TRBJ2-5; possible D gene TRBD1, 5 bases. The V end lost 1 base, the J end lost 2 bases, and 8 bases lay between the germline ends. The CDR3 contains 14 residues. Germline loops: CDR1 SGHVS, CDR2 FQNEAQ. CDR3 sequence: CASSLGGWQETQYF. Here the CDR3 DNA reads TGTGCCAGCAGCTTAGGGGGCTGGCAAGAGACCCAGTACTTC. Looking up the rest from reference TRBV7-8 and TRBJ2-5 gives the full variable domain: GAGVSQSPRYKVAKRGQDVALRCDPISGHVSLFWYQQALGQGPEFLTYFQNEAQLDKSGLPSDRFFAERPEGSVSTLKIQRTQQEDSAVYLCASSLGGWQETQYFGPGTRLLVL.

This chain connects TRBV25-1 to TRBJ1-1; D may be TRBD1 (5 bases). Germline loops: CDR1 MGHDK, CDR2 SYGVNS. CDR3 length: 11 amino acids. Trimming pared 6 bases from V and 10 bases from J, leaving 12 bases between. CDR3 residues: CASRQTGLAFF. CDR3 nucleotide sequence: TGTGCCAGCAGACAAACAGGCCTAGCTTTCTTT.

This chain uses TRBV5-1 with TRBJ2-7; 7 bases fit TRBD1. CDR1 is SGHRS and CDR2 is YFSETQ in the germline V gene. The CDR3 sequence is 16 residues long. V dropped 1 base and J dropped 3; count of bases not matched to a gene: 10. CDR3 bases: TGCGCCAGCAGCTTGACTACAGGGGTGAGCATCTACGAGCAGTACTTC. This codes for CASSLTTGVSIYEQYF.

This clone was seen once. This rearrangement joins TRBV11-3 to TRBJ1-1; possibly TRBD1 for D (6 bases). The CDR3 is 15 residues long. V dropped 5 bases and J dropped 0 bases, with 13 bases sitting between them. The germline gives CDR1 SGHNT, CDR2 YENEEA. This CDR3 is CASSEGDRVNTEAFF. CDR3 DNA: TGTGCCAGCAGCGAGGGGGACCGAGTGAACACTGAAGCTTTCTTT.

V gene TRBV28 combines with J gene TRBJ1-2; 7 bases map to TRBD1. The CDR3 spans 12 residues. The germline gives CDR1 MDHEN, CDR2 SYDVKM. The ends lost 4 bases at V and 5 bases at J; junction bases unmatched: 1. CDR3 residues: CASSSTGYGYTF. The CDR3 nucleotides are TGTGCCAGCAGTTCGACAGGGTATGGCTACACCTTC.

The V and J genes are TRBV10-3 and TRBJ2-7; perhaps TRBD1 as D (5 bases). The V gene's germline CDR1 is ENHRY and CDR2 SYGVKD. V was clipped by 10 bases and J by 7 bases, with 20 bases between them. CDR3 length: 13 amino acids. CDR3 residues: CANSLSGAGEQYF. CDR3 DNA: TGTGCCAACTCCCTATCTGGGGCCGGTGAGCAGTACTTC.